A selection of T cell receptor beta chains follows, all from one sample in a study of T cells in Graves' hyperthyroidism and ophthalmopathy. MiXCR was run by TCRdb on the multiplex PCR reads, yielding one entry per CDR3 protein. Altogether about 740,000 distinct CDR3 sequences are present, 14% being singletons, with the ten largest covering around 9.6%. The sample consisted of blood. The receptor set was obtained from a young woman with Graves' hyperthyroidism. Both conserved end residues are part of each CDR3. A D gene is named only where the DNA matches it firmly. A row's size may be missing; if present it is once, few, many or a size class.

V gene: TRBV12-3/TRBV12-4
J gene: TRBJ2-3
D gene: TRBD2
clone size: NA
CDR3 protein: CASRAGAGGLADTQYF
CDR3 DNA: TGTGCCAGCAGAGCCGGGGCGGGGGGCCTCGCAGATACGCAGTATTTT

V gene: TRBV7-3
J gene: TRBJ2-7
D gene: TRBD1
clone size: many
CDR3 protein: CASTPPRQGSQSYEQYF
CDR3 DNA: TGTGCCAGCACCCCCCCCCGACAGGGAAGCCAATCCTACGAGCAGTACTTC

V gene: TRBV6-4
J gene: TRBJ1-1
D gene: NA
clone size: many
CDR3 protein: CASSFPGHTNTEAFF
CDR3 DNA: TGTGCCAGCAGTTTCCCGGGACATACGAACACTGAAGCTTTCTTT

V gene: TRBV19
J gene: TRBJ2-3
D gene: NA
clone size: NA
CDR3 protein: CASRPRDHLRGTDTQYF
CDR3 DNA: TGTGCCAGTAGACCCAGGGACCATCTTAGGGGCACAGATACGCAGTATTTT

V gene: TRBV4-3
J gene: TRBJ1-1
D gene: NA
clone size: NA
CDR3 protein: CASSQETGNEAFF
CDR3 DNA: TGCGCCAGCAGCCAAGAGACAGGTAATGAAGCTTTCTTT

V gene: TRBV29-1
J gene: TRBJ2-3
D gene: TRBD1
clone size: many
CDR3 protein: CSVTPGQGLTDTQYF
CDR3 DNA: TGCAGCGTGACCCCGGGACAGGGCCTCACAGATACGCAGTATTTT

V gene: TRBV6-5
J gene: TRBJ2-2
D gene: NA
clone size: NA
CDR3 protein: CASSYDPVTGELFF
CDR3 DNA: TGTGCCAGCAGTTACGATCCCGTCACCGGGGAGCTGTTTTTT

V gene: TRBV15
J gene: TRBJ2-3
D gene: NA
clone size: NA
CDR3 protein: CAASRVDRTTDTQYF
CDR3 DNA: TGTGCCGCCAGCAGAGTCGACAGGACCACAGATACGCAGTATTTT

V gene: TRBV12-3/TRBV12-4
J gene: TRBJ2-3
D gene: TRBD2
clone size: many
CDR3 protein: CASSRRVAGATDTQYF
CDR3 DNA: TGTGCCAGCAGTCGTAGGGTAGCGGGAGCCACAGATACGCAGTATTTT

V gene: TRBV28
J gene: TRBJ1-1
D gene: NA
clone size: many
CDR3 protein: CASSLVEPGSNTEAFF
CDR3 DNA: TGTGCCAGCAGTTTAGTGGAGCCAGGATCCAACACTGAAGCTTTCTTT

V gene: TRBV18
J gene: TRBJ1-1
D gene: TRBD1
clone size: few
CDR3 protein: CASKGQEPNTEAFF
CDR3 DNA: TGTGCCAGCAAGGGACAGGAACCTAACACTGAAGCTTTCTTT

V gene: TRBV5-6
J gene: TRBJ1-2
D gene: NA
clone size: few
CDR3 protein: CASSLEGGVKPEDNYGYTF
CDR3 DNA: TGTGCCAGCAGCTTGGAAGGGGGGGTAAAACCCGAAGATAACTATGGCTACACCTTC

V gene: TRBV7-8
J gene: TRBJ2-1
D gene: TRBD2
clone size: many
CDR3 protein: CASSRGTSGSYEQFF
CDR3 DNA: TGTGCCAGCAGCCGCGGGACTAGCGGGAGCTATGAGCAGTTCTTC

V gene: TRBV20-1
J gene: TRBJ2-7
D gene: NA
clone size: NA
CDR3 protein: CSARGGIGLAPYEQYF
CDR3 DNA: TGCAGTGCTAGAGGAGGGATTGGGCTCGCCCCCTACGAGCAGTACTTC

V gene: TRBV24-1
J gene: TRBJ2-2
D gene: NA
clone size: many
CDR3 protein: CATQGVGFTGELFF
CDR3 DNA: TGTGCCACCCAAGGGGTGGGTTTCACCGGGGAGCTGTTTTTT

V gene: TRBV28
J gene: TRBJ2-7
D gene: NA
clone size: NA
CDR3 protein: CASSPLEGRGRHEQYF
CDR3 DNA: TGTGCCAGCAGTCCCCTTGAAGGGCGGGGGCGTCACGAGCAGTACTTC

V gene: TRBV14
J gene: TRBJ2-1
D gene: TRBD2
clone size: NA
CDR3 protein: CASSPGRWGYNEQFF
CDR3 DNA: TGTGCCAGCAGCCCCGGGAGGTGGGGCTACAATGAGCAGTTCTTC

V gene: TRBV27
J gene: TRBJ2-5
D gene: NA
clone size: NA
CDR3 protein: CASSFRDPVLETQYF
CDR3 DNA: TGTGCCAGCAGTTTTCGGGACCCCGTGTTGGAGACCCAGTACTTC

V gene: TRBV18
J gene: TRBJ2-1
D gene: TRBD2
clone size: few
CDR3 protein: CASSPLTRPSGRPYNEQFF
CDR3 DNA: TGTGCCAGCTCACCACTGACACGCCCTAGCGGGAGGCCTTACAATGAGCAGTTCTTC

V gene: TRBV11-3
J gene: TRBJ2-1
D gene: NA
clone size: many
CDR3 protein: CASSLSLFAYEQFF
CDR3 DNA: TGTGCCAGCAGCTTATCCCTCTTTGCCTATGAGCAGTTCTTC

V gene: TRBV29-1
J gene: TRBJ2-1
D gene: TRBD2
clone size: many
CDR3 protein: CSVQGTSVDNEQFF
CDR3 DNA: TGCAGCGTCCAGGGGACTAGCGTTGACAATGAGCAGTTCTTC

V gene: TRBV7-2
J gene: TRBJ2-3
D gene: NA
clone size: many
CDR3 protein: CASSLDVPVGTDTQYF
CDR3 DNA: TGTGCCAGCAGCTTAGATGTCCCCGTGGGCACAGATACGCAGTATTTT

V gene: TRBV27
J gene: TRBJ1-2
D gene: NA
clone size: few
CDR3 protein: CASRTSGPQGQLGYTF
CDR3 DNA: TGTGCCAGCAGGACCTCAGGGCCCCAAGGCCAGCTTGGCTACACCTTC

V gene: TRBV12-3/TRBV12-4
J gene: TRBJ1-3
D gene: TRBD1
clone size: NA
CDR3 protein: CASSLEGTGRGNTIYF
CDR3 DNA: TGTGCCAGCAGTTTGGAGGGGACAGGGCGAGGAAACACCATATATTTT

V gene: TRBV18
J gene: TRBJ2-7
D gene: NA
clone size: NA
CDR3 protein: CASSPGNMALEQYF
CDR3 DNA: TGTGCCAGCTCACCAGGAAACATGGCCCTCGAGCAGTACTTC

V gene: TRBV7-2
J gene: TRBJ1-1
D gene: TRBD1
clone size: NA
CDR3 protein: CASSLLQGGTNTEAFF
CDR3 DNA: TGTGCCAGCAGCTTACTGCAGGGGGGCACGAACACTGAAGCTTTCTTT

V gene: TRBV28
J gene: TRBJ2-3
D gene: TRBD2
clone size: many
CDR3 protein: CASSGTSGRAGTDTQYF
CDR3 DNA: TGTGCCAGCAGTGGGACTAGCGGGAGGGCCGGTACAGATACGCAGTATTTT

V gene: TRBV7-2
J gene: TRBJ1-1
D gene: TRBD1
clone size: few
CDR3 protein: CASTERGGTGVYTEAFF
CDR3 DNA: TGTGCCAGCACCGAGAGGGGTGGGACAGGGGTATACACTGAAGCTTTCTTT

V gene: TRBV19
J gene: TRBJ1-5
D gene: NA
clone size: few
CDR3 protein: CASSTGVLNQPQHF
CDR3 DNA: TGTGCCAGTAGTACAGGGGTTCTAAATCAGCCCCAGCATTTT

V gene: TRBV11-2
J gene: TRBJ2-7
D gene: TRBD1
clone size: many
CDR3 protein: CASSALKARGNEQYF
CDR3 DNA: TGTGCCAGCAGCGCCCTTAAGGCCAGGGGGAACGAGCAGTACTTC

V gene: TRBV4-1
J gene: TRBJ1-2
D gene: TRBD1
clone size: NA
CDR3 protein: CASLARPGTGEYTF
CDR3 DNA: TGCGCCAGCCTCGCACGGCCGGGGACAGGGGAATACACCTTC

V gene: TRBV19
J gene: TRBJ1-1
D gene: TRBD1
clone size: few
CDR3 protein: CASSIYRGPQYTEAFF
CDR3 DNA: TGTGCCAGTAGTATATACAGGGGCCCGCAGTACACTGAAGCTTTCTTT

V gene: TRBV5-4
J gene: TRBJ1-6
D gene: NA
clone size: many
CDR3 protein: CASSFGGRGSPLHF
CDR3 DNA: TGTGCCAGCAGCTTCGGAGGCAGGGGTTCACCCCTCCACTTT

V gene: TRBV2
J gene: TRBJ1-6
D gene: NA
clone size: many
CDR3 protein: CASSAIVEGPNSPLHF
CDR3 DNA: TGTGCCAGCAGTGCTATAGTTGAAGGGCCAAATTCACCCCTCCACTTT

V gene: TRBV11-1
J gene: TRBJ2-3
D gene: NA
clone size: many
CDR3 protein: CASSLFGGSEDTQYF
CDR3 DNA: TGTGCCAGCAGCTTATTTGGGGGCAGCGAAGATACGCAGTATTTT

V gene: TRBV30
J gene: TRBJ1-5
D gene: NA
clone size: many
CDR3 protein: CAWSAGDNQPQHF
CDR3 DNA: TGTGCCTGGAGTGCAGGCGACAATCAGCCCCAGCATTTT

V gene: TRBV19
J gene: TRBJ1-6
D gene: TRBD1
clone size: few
CDR3 protein: CASRGDSPNSPLHF
CDR3 DNA: TGTGCCAGTAGGGGGGACAGCCCCAATTCACCCCTCCACTTT

V gene: TRBV20-1
J gene: TRBJ1-1
D gene: NA
clone size: many
CDR3 protein: CSATTPNTEAFF
CDR3 DNA: TGCAGTGCTACGACGCCGAACACTGAAGCTTTCTTT

V gene: TRBV24-1
J gene: TRBJ2-7
D gene: NA
clone size: NA
CDR3 protein: CATSDKGDTYEQYF
CDR3 DNA: TGTGCCACCAGTGATAAGGGGGACACTTACGAGCAGTACTTC

V gene: TRBV29-1
J gene: TRBJ2-3
D gene: TRBD2
clone size: NA
CDR3 protein: CSVVTSSGRAIDTQYF
CDR3 DNA: TGCAGCGTTGTGACGTCGAGCGGGAGGGCCATAGATACGCAGTATTTT

V gene: TRBV11-2
J gene: TRBJ2-7
D gene: NA
clone size: few
CDR3 protein: CASSPEWRSYEQYF
CDR3 DNA: TGTGCCAGCAGCCCCGAGTGGCGCTCCTACGAGCAGTACTTC

V gene: TRBV5-5
J gene: TRBJ2-7
D gene: TRBD1
clone size: few
CDR3 protein: CASSLEGQGAEQYF
CDR3 DNA: TGTGCCAGCAGCTTGGAGGGACAGGGGGCCGAGCAGTACTTC

V gene: TRBV10-3
J gene: TRBJ2-7
D gene: NA
clone size: once
CDR3 protein: CAISRGAVSYEQYF
CDR3 DNA: TGTGCCATCTCGCGTGGGGCAGTCTCCTACGAGCAGTACTTC

V gene: TRBV24-1
J gene: TRBJ1-2
D gene: TRBD1
clone size: few
CDR3 protein: CATSPRGQGGANYGYTF
CDR3 DNA: TGTGCCACCAGTCCTAGGGGACAGGGTGGGGCTAACTATGGCTACACCTTC

V gene: TRBV19
J gene: TRBJ2-4
D gene: NA
clone size: few
CDR3 protein: CASSIARDTIQYF
CDR3 DNA: TGTGCCAGTAGTATAGCGCGGGACACCATTCAGTACTTC

V gene: TRBV18
J gene: TRBJ2-3
D gene: NA
clone size: many
CDR3 protein: CASSAADTQYF
CDR3 DNA: TGTGCCAGCTCAGCCGCGGATACGCAGTATTTT

V gene: TRBV6-2/TRBV6-3
J gene: TRBJ2-1
D gene: NA
clone size: NA
CDR3 protein: CASSYQPGYNEQFF
CDR3 DNA: TGTGCCAGCAGTTATCAACCAGGCTACAATGAGCAGTTCTTC

V gene: TRBV3-1
J gene: TRBJ1-5
D gene: NA
clone size: many
CDR3 protein: CASSQGRGAGSNQPQHF
CDR3 DNA: TGTGCCAGCAGCCAAGGACGGGGGGCAGGGAGCAATCAGCCCCAGCATTTT